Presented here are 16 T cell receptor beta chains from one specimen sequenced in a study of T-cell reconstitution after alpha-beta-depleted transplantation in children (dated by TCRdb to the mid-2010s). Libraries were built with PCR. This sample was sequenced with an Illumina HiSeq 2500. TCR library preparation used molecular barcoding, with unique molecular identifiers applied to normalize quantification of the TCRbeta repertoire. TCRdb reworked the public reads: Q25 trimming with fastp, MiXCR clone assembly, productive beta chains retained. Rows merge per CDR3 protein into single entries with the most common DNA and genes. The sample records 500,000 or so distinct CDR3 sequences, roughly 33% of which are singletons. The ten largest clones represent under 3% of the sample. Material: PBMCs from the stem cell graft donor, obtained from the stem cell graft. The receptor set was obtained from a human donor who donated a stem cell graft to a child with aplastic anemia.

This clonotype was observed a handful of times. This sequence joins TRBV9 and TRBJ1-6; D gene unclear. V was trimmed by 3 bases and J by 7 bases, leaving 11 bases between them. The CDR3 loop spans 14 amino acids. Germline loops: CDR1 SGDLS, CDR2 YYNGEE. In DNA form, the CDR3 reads TGTGCCAGCAGCGATATAGTGGGGAATTCACCCCTCCACTTT. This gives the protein CASSDIVGNSPLHF.

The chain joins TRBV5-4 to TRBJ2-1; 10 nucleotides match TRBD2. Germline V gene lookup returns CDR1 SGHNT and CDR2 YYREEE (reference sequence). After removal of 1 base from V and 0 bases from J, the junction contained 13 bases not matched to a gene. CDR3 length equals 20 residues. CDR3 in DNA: TGTGCCAGCAGCTTGAGGCTTGCTAGCGGGAGAGGGGCCTCCTACAATGAGCAGTTCTTC. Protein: CASSLRLASGRGASYNEQFF.

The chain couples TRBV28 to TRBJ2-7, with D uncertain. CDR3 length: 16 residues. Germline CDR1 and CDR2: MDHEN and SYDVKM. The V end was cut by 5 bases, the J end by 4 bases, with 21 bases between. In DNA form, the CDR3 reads TGTGCCAGCAGTCGACCGGACGGTGAAATCGGGTACGAGCAGTACTTC. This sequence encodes CASSRPDGEIGYEQYF.

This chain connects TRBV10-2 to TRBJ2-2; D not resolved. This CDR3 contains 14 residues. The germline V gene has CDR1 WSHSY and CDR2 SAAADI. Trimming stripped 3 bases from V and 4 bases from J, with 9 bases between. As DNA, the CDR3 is TGCGCCAGCAGTGAAGGAGCTAGCACCGGGGAGCTGTTTTTT. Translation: CASSEGASTGELFF.

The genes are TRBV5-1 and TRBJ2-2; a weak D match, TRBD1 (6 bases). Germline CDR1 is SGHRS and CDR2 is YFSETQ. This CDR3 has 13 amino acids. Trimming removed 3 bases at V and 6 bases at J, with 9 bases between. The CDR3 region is CASSWTDPGELFF. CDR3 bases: TGCGCCAGCAGCTGGACAGACCCCGGGGAGCTGTTTTTT.

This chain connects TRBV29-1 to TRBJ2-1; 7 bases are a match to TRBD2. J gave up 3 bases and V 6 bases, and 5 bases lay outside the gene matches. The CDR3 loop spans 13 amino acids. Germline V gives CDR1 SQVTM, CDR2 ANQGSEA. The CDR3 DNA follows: TGCAGCGTAGCGGGAACCAACTACAATGAGCAGTTCTTC. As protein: CSVAGTNYNEQFF.

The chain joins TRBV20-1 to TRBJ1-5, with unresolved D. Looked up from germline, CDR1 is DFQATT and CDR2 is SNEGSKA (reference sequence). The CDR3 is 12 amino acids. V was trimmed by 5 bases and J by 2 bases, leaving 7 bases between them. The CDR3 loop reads CSAGSRNQPQHF. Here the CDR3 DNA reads TGCAGTGCTGGGTCTCGCAATCAGCCCCAGCATTTT.

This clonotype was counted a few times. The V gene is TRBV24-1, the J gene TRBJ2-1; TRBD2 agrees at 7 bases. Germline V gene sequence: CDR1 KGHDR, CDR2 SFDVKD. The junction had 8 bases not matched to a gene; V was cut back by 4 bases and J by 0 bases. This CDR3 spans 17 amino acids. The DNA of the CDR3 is TGTGCCACCAGTGAAAAAATGACTAGCTTCTCCTACAATGAGCAGTTCTTC. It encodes CATSEKMTSFSYNEQFF.

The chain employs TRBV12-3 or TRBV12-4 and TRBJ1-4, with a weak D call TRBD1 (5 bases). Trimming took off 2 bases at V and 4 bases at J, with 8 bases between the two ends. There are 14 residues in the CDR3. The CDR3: CASSLRQLNEKLFF. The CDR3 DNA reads TGTGCCAGCAGTTTAAGACAGCTTAATGAAAAACTGTTTTTT.

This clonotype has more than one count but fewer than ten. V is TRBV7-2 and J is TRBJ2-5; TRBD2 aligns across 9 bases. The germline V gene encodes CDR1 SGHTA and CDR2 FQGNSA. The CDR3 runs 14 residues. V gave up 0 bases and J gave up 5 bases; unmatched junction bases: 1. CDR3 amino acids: CASSLAGLAETQYF. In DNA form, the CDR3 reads TGTGCCAGCAGCTTAGCCGGACTAGCGGAGACCCAGTACTTC.

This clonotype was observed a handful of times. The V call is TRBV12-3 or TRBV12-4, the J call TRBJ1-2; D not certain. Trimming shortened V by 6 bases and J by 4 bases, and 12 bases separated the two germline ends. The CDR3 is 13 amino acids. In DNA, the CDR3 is TGTGCCAGCAGGGACGATTCGTTCTATGGCTACACCTTC. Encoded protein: CASRDDSFYGYTF.

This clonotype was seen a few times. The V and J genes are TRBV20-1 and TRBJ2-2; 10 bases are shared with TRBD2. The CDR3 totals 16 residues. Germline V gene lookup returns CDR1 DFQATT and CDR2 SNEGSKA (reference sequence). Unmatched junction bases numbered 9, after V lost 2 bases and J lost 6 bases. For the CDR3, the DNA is TGCAGTGCTAGACCAGTAGCGGGAGGAGTCCCCGGGGAGCTGTTTTTT. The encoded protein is CSARPVAGGVPGELFF.

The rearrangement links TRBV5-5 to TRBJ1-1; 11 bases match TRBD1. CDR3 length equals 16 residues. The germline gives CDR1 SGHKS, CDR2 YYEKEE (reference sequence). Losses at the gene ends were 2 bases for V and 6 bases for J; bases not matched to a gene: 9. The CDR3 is CASSFPSGTGGPEAFF. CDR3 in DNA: TGTGCCAGCAGCTTCCCTAGCGGGACAGGGGGGCCTGAAGCTTTCTTT. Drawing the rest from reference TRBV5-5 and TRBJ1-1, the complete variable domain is DAGVTQSPTHLIKTRGQQVTLRCSPISGHKSVSWYQQVLGQGPQFIFQYYEKEERGRGNFPDRFSARQFPNYSSELNVNALLLGDSALYLCASSFPSGTGGPEAFFGQGTRLTVV.

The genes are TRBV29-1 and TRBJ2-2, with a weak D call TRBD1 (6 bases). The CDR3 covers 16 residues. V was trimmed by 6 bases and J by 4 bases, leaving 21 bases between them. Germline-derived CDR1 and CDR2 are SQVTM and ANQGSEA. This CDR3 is CSVTHHRQGPTGELFF. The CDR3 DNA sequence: TGCAGCGTGACGCACCACCGGCAGGGGCCCACCGGGGAGCTGTTTTTT.

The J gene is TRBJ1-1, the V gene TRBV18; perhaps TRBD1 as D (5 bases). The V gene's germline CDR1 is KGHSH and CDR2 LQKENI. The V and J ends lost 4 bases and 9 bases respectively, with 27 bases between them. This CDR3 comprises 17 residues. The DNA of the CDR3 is TGTGCCAGCTCACAAATGAGGAACGGGGACCTGCCGGGACAAGCTTTCTTT. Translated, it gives CASSQMRNGDLPGQAFF.

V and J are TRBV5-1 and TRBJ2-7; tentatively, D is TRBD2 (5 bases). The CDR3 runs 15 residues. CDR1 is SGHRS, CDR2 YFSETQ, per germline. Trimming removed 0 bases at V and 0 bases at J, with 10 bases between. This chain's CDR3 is CASSLAGELSYEQYF. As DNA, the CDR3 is TGCGCCAGCAGCTTGGCCGGGGAACTCTCCTACGAGCAGTACTTC.